The 2 T cell receptor beta chains listed next were all sequenced from one sample in a study of blood T cell repertoires in COVID-19. Sequencing used immunoSEQ multiplex PCR; TCRdb keeps in-frame clones, though not all of them. The top ten hold roughly 2.8% of the sample, which has more than 150,000 clones, around 80% seen once. Sequencing used peripheral blood. The source of these receptors is a woman older than 75 with active or convalescent COVID-19.

This clone showed up just a few times. The chain links TRBV9 to TRBJ1-5; no definite D call. The V end lost 3 bases, the J end lost 4 bases, and 8 bases lay between the germline ends. This CDR3 contains 13 residues. Germline V lookup: CDR1 SGDLS, CDR2 YYNGEE. The CDR3 bases are TGTGCCAGCAGCGATGGTGAGAATCAGCCCCAGCATTTT. Translation: CASSDGENQPQHF.

The rearrangement joins TRBV9 to TRBJ1-1; TRBD1 might be the D (5 bases). CDR3 length: 16 residues. Germline V gene data show CDR1 as SGDLS and CDR2 as YYNGEE. With 8 bases removed from V and 0 bases from J, the gap between germline ends came to 20 bases. The CDR3: CASGNLGGSVNTEAFF. CDR3 coding DNA: TGTGCCAGTGGTAACCTCGGGGGGAGCGTGAACACTGAAGCTTTCTTT.